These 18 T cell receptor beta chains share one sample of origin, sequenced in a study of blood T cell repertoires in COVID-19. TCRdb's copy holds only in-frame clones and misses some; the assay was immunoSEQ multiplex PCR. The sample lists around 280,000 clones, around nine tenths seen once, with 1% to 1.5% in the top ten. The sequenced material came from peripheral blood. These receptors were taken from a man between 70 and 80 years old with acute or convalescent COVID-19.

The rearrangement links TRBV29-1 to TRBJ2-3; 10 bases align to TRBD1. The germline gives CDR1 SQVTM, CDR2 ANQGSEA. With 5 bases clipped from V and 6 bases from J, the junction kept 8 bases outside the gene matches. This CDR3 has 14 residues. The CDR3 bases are TGCAGCGTTAGAGGGACAGGGGCCCCCGATACGCAGTATTTT. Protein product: CSVRGTGAPDTQYF.

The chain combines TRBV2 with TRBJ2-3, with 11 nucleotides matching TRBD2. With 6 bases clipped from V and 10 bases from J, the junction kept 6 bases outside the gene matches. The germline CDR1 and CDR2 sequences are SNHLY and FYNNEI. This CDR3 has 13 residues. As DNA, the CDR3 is TGTGCCAGCAGCCCTCTAGCGGGGGGTGCGCAGTATTTT. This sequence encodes CASSPLAGGAQYF.

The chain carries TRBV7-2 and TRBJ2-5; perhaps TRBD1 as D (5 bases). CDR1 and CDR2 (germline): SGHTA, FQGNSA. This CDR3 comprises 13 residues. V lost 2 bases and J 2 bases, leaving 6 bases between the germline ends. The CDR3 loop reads CASSLQGQETQYF. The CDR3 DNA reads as TGTGCCAGCAGCTTACAGGGTCAAGAGACCCAGTACTTC.

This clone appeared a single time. CDR3 loop: CASSSLGQGTPYPLHF. For the CDR3, the DNA is TGCGCCAGCAGCTCCCTCGGACAGGGGACACCTTATCCCCTCCACTTT. This chain links TRBV5-1 with TRBJ1-6, with TRBD1 matching over 9 bases. CDR1 and CDR2 (germline): SGHRS, YFSETQ. J lost 13 bases, V lost 3 bases, and 14 bases had no gene match. This CDR3 comprises 16 residues. The full variable domain, with the rest looked up from reference TRBV5-1 and TRBJ1-6, is KAGVTQTPRYLIKTRGQQVTLSCSPISGHRSVSWYQQTPGQGLQFLFEYFSETQRNKGNFPGRFSGRQFSNSRSEMNVSTLELGDSALYLCASSSLGQGTPYPLHFGNGTRLTVT.

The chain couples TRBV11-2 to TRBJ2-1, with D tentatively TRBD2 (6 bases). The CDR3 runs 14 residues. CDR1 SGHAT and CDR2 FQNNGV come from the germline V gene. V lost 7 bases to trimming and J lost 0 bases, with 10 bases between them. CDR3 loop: CASTAGRSYNEQFF. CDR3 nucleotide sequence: TGTGCCAGCACAGCGGGCCGCTCCTACAATGAGCAGTTCTTC.

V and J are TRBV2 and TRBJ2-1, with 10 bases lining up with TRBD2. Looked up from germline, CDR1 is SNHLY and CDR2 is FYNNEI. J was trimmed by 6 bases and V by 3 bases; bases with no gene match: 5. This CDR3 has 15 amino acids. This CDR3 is CASSELAGAFNEQFF. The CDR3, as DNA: TGTGCCAGCAGTGAGCTAGCGGGAGCCTTCAATGAGCAGTTCTTC. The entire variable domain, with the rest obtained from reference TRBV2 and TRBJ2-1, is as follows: EPEVTQTPSHQVTQMGQEVILRCVPISNHLYFYWYRQILGQKVEFLVSFYNNEISEKSEIFDDQFSVERPDGSNFTLKIRSTKLEDSAMYFCASSELAGAFNEQFFGPGTRLTVL.

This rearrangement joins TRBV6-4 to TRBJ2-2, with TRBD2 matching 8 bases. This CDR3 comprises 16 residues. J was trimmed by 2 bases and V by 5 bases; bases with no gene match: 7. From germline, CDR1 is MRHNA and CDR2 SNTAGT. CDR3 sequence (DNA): TGTGCCAGCAGTCTAAGCGGGGGTGCTAACACCGGGGAGCTGTTTTTT. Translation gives CASSLSGGANTGELFF.

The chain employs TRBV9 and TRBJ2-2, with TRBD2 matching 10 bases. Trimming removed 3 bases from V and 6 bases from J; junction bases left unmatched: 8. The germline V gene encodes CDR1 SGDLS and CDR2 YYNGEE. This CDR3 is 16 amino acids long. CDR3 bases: TGTGCCAGCAGCGGGGCTAGCGGGGGAAGGGCCGGGGAGCTGTTTTTT. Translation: CASSGASGGRAGELFF. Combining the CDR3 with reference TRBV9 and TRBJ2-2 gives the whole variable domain DSGVTQTPKHLITATGQRVTLRCSPRSGDLSVYWYQQSLDQGLQFLIQYYNGEERAKGNILERFSAQQFPDLHSELNLSSLELGDSALYFCASSGASGGRAGELFFGEGSRLTVL.

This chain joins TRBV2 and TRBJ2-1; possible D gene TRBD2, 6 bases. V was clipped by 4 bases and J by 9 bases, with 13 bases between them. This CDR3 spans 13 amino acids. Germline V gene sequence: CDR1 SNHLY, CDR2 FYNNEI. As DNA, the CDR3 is TGTGCCAGCAGTGGGATAGCGGAATCTGAGCAGTTCTTC. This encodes CASSGIAESEQFF.

CDR3 coding DNA: TGCGCCAGCAGCCCGACCCAATCCCGACAGGGAGATGAGCAGTTCTTC. This encodes CASSPTQSRQGDEQFF. The chain carries TRBV5-1 and TRBJ2-1; 7 bases match TRBD1. There are 16 residues in the CDR3. Germline CDR1 SGHRS, CDR2 YFSETQ. V was clipped by 4 bases and J by 8 bases; unmatched bases: 15.

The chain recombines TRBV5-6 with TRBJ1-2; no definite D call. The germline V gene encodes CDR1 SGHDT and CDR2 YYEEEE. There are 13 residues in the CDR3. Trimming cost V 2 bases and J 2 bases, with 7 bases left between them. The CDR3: CASSLPRNYGYTF. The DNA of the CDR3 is TGTGCCAGCAGCTTACCGCGAAACTATGGCTACACCTTC.

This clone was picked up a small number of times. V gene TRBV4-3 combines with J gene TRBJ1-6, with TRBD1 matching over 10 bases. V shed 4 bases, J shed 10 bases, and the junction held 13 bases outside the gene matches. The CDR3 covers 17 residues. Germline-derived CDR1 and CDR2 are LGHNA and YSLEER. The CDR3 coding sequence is TGCGCCAGCAGCCGAGTAGAGACAGGGGGCGTTGGATCACCCCTCCACTTT. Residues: CASSRVETGGVGSPLHF.

CDR3 nucleotide sequence: TGTGCCAGCAGCCAACGGCCGACAGGGGGCGGCTCCGGTGGAGCTTTCTTT. Translation: CASSQRPTGGGSGGAFF. The chain employs TRBV4-2 and TRBJ1-1; 10 nucleotides agree with TRBD1. V was pared by 2 bases and J by 10 bases, with 16 bases of the junction left unmatched. The CDR3 covers 17 residues. Germline V gives CDR1 LGHNA, CDR2 YNFKEQ.

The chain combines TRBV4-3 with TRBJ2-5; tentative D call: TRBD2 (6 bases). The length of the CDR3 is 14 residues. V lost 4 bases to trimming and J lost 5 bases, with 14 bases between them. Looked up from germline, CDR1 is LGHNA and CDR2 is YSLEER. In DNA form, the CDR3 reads TGCGCCAGCAGCCCGAATCGGGGGTGGGAGACCCAGTACTTC. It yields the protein CASSPNRGWETQYF.

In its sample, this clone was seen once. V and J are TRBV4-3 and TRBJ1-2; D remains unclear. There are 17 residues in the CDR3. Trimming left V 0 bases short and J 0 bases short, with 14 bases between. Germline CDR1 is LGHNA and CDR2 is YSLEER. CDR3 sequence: CASSQEPSGATNYGYTF. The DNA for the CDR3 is TGCGCCAGCAGCCAAGAGCCCTCGGGTGCAACTAACTATGGCTACACCTTC.

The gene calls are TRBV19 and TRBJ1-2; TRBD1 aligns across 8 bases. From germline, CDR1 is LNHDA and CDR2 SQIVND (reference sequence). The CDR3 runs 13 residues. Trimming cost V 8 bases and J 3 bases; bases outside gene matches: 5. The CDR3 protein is CASRGQGDYGYTF. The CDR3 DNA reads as TGTGCCAGTCGAGGACAGGGCGACTATGGCTACACCTTC.

The DNA of the CDR3 is TGCGCCAGCAGTCCCTCTAGCGGGGAACGGGCCTGGGAGCAGTACTTC. Its translation: CASSPSSGERAWEQYF. V usage is TRBV5-1 and J usage is TRBJ2-7; 9 positions match TRBD2. The germline gives CDR1 SGHRS, CDR2 YFSETQ. Trimming took 5 bases from V and 7 from J; bases not matched to a gene: 16. The CDR3 covers 16 residues.

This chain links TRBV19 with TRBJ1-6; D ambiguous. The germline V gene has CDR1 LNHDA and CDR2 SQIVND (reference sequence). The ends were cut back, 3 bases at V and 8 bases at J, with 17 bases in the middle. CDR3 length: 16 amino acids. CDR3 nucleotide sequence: TGTGCCAGTAGTATCTCCTCGTCCCATGGAGATTCACCCCTCCACTTT. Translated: CASSISSSHGDSPLHF.